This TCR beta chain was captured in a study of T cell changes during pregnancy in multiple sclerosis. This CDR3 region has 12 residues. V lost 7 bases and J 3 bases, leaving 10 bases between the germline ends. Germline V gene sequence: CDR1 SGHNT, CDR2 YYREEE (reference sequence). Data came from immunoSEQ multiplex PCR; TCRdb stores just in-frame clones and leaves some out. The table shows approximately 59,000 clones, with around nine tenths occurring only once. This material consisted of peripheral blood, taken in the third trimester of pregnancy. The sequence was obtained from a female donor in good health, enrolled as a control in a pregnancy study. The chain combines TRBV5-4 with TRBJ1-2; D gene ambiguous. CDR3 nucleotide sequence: TGTGCCAGCGGCTCAAGAGACTATGGCTACACCTTC. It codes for CASGSRDYGYTF.